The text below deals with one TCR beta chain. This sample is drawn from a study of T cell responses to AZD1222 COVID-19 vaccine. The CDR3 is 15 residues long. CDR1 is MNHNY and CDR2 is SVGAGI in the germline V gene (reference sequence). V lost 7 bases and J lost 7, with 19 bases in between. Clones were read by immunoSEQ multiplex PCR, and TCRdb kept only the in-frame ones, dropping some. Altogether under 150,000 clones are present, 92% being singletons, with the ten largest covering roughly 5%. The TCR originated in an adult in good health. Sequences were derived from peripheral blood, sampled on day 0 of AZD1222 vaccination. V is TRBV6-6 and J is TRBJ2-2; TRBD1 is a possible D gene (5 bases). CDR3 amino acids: CASTYIPGLGGELFF. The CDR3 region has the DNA TGTGCCAGCACCTATATACCAGGGCTTGGCGGGGAGCTGTTTTTT.